The rows below give T cell receptor beta chains drawn from one sample of a study of PD-1 blockade in classical Hodgkin lymphoma. Data came from immunoSEQ multiplex PCR; TCRdb stores just in-frame clones and leaves some out. The data contain over 50,000 clones, approximately 84% of them singletons. The material was peripheral blood mononuclear cells (PBMCs), obtained at baseline. These receptors all come from a human donor with classical Hodgkin lymphoma. Both conserved end residues are part of each CDR3. D genes are given only for firm matches. Clone size is shown for a subset of rows, as once, few, many or a class of expanded clone.

j_call clone_size v_call d_call cdr3_aa cdr3_nt
TRBJ2-7 few TRBV30 . CAWSGGVYEQYF TGTGCCTGGAGTGGGGGGGTCTACGAGCAGTACTTC
TRBJ2-7 . TRBV25-1 TRBD1 CASSALGTGTYEQYF TGTGCCAGCAGTGCTCTCGGGACAGGTACCTACGAGCAGTACTTC
TRBJ2-1 . TRBV10-3 TRBD2 CAISTSGSSYNEQFF TGTGCCATCAGTACTAGCGGGAGCTCCTACAATGAGCAGTTCTTC
TRBJ1-3 . TRBV4-3 . CASSQGRGSGNTIYF TGCGCCAGCAGCCAAGGAAGAGGGAGCGGAAACACCATATATTTT
TRBJ2-4 . TRBV7-3 . CASSLGAPGAKNIQYF TGTGCCAGCAGTCTGGGGGCCCCGGGGGCCAAAAACATTCAGTACTTC
TRBJ1-2 . TRBV7-3 TRBD1 CASSQTGTGRDYGYTF TGTGCCAGCAGCCAAACCGGGACAGGGCGGGACTATGGCTACACCTTC
TRBJ1-5 . TRBV5-6 . CASSSIVGPPNQPQHF TGTGCCAGCAGCTCCATTGTGGGCCCGCCCAATCAGCCCCAGCATTTT
TRBJ1-1 . TRBV6-5 . CASSHRSEAFF TGTGCCAGCAGCCATAGATCTGAAGCTTTCTTT
TRBJ1-2 . TRBV18 . CASSPNVGAGASYGYTF TGTGCCAGCTCACCAAACGTGGGGGCCGGAGCCAGCTATGGCTACACCTTC
TRBJ2-2 . TRBV19 TRBD1 CASSWDSSNTGELFF TGTGCCAGTAGCTGGGACAGCTCGAACACCGGGGAGCTGTTTTTT
TRBJ2-7 . TRBV5-1 TRBD1 CASSPRGTGESYEQYF TGCGCCAGCAGCCCCCGGGGCACAGGGGAGTCCTACGAGCAGTACTTC
TRBJ1-1 . TRBV10-3 . CAISGELLKAFF TGTGCCATCAGTGGGGAGCTCCTGAAAGCTTTCTTT
TRBJ2-3 . TRBV5-4 TRBD2 CASSLGRLARRTDTQYF TGTGCCAGCAGCTTGGGGCGACTAGCCAGAAGGACAGATACGCAGTATTTT
TRBJ2-2 . TRBV11-1 TRBD1 CASSSDRDTGELFF TGTGCCAGCAGCTCGGACAGGGACACCGGGGAGCTGTTTTTT
TRBJ2-5 . TRBV11-2 TRBD1 CASSLGQGGRETQYF TGTGCCAGCAGCTTGGGACAGGGGGGGCGAGAGACCCAGTACTTC
TRBJ2-7 . TRBV20-1 . CSASRDYEQYF TGCAGTGCTAGTCGCGATTACGAGCAGTACTTC
TRBJ2-1 few TRBV18 . CASSLTMTGDYNEQFF TGTGCCAGCTCACTTACCATGACAGGAGACTACAATGAGCAGTTCTTC
TRBJ1-1 . TRBV29-1 . CSVGGGMNTEAFF TGCAGCGTTGGGGGAGGGATGAACACTGAAGCTTTCTTT
TRBJ2-3 . TRBV7-9 . CASSLEGADGRARDTQYF TGTGCCAGCAGCTTAGAGGGGGCTGACGGGAGGGCCCGGGATACGCAGTATTTT
TRBJ1-5 . TRBV19 . CASSIGNSNQPQHF TGTGCCAGTAGTATCGGGAATAGCAATCAGCCCCAGCATTTT
TRBJ2-5 . TRBV5-1 . CASSFVGETQYF TGCGCCAGCAGCTTCGTAGGGGAGACCCAGTACTTC
TRBJ1-2 . TRBV6-6 TRBD1 CASSYHRGSYGYTF TGTGCCAGCAGTTATCACAGGGGTAGCTATGGCTACACCTTC
TRBJ1-1 . TRBV7-8 . CASSLLSMSTEAFF TGTGCCAGCAGCTTACTTAGTATGAGCACTGAAGCTTTCTTT
TRBJ1-1 . TRBV11-2 . CASSFRQLLNTEAFF TGTGCCAGCAGCTTCCGACAGCTACTGAACACTGAAGCTTTCTTT
TRBJ1-4 . TRBV29-1 TRBD1 CSVEDRENEKLFF TGCAGCGTGGAGGACAGGGAGAATGAAAAACTGTTTTTT
TRBJ1-1 . TRBV5-1 TRBD1 CASSLETGGENTEAFF TGCGCCAGCAGCTTGGAAACAGGGGGCGAAAACACTGAAGCTTTCTTT
TRBJ1-1 medium-sized TRBV7-9 . CASSLGGGTEAFF TGTGCCAGCAGCTTAGGGGGAGGCACTGAAGCTTTCTTT
TRBJ2-5 . TRBV5-6 . CASSLRQIQETQYF TGTGCCAGCAGCTTGAGGCAGATCCAAGAGACCCAGTACTTC
TRBJ1-3 . TRBV9 . CASSGTATGNTIYF TGTGCCAGCAGCGGGACCGCAACTGGAAACACCATATATTTT
TRBJ2-1 once TRBV5-1 . CASSVAPTYNEQFF TGCGCCAGCAGTGTGGCGCCTACCTACAATGAGCAGTTCTTC
TRBJ1-1 once TRBV19 . CASSGLSFTEAFF TGTGCCAGTAGTGGACTTTCTTTTACTGAAGCTTTCTTT
TRBJ2-2 . TRBV15 TRBD2 CATQASGRSAGELFF TGTGCCACCCAAGCTAGCGGGAGAAGTGCCGGGGAGCTGTTTTTT
TRBJ2-7 . TRBV7-2 TRBD2 CASSATSATYEQYF TGTGCCAGCAGCGCGACTAGCGCAACCTACGAGCAGTACTTC
TRBJ2-4 . TRBV16 . CASSHLKVAKNIQYF TGTGCCAGCAGCCACCTCAAGGTAGCCAAAAACATTCAGTACTTC
TRBJ1-2 . TRBV6-1 . CASSPNPDLGYTF TGTGCCAGCAGTCCCAACCCGGACCTAGGCTACACCTTC
TRBJ1-1 . TRBV9 . CASSVVPSTGTEAFF TGTGCCAGCAGCGTAGTTCCGTCTACGGGGACTGAAGCTTTCTTT
TRBJ1-1 . TRBV2 . CASSAGSHKNTEAFF TGTGCCAGCAGTGCGGGTTCACATAAAAACACTGAAGCTTTCTTT
TRBJ2-3 . TRBV15 . CATSSGYATGAGTDTQYF TGTGCCACCAGCTCGGGGTACGCAACGGGAGCAGGCACAGATACGCAGTATTTT
TRBJ1-4 few TRBV27 TRBD1 CASRHQRTGGYNGEKLFF TGTGCCAGCAGGCACCAACGGACAGGCGGATACAATGGCGAAAAACTGTTTTTT
TRBJ2-3 . TRBV5-1 TRBD2 CASSSGGGADTQYF TGCGCCAGCAGCTCCGGGGGAGGGGCAGATACGCAGTATTTT
TRBJ2-7 few TRBV6-5 TRBD1 CASSYRGQSYEQYF TGTGCCAGCAGTTACAGGGGACAGTCCTACGAGCAGTACTTC
TRBJ2-7 . TRBV27 TRBD2 CASSFGTGGSYEQYF TGTGCCAGCAGTTTCGGGACCGGGGGGTCCTACGAGCAGTACTTC
TRBJ2-7 . TRBV2 . CATNSGTYEQYF TGTGCCACCAACTCAGGGACCTACGAGCAGTACTTC